The 27 T cell receptor beta chains reported below all come from one sample, sequenced in a study of T cells after yellow fever vaccination. TCRdb analysed the 5' RACE reads with MiXCR anew, one entry per CDR3 protein. The sample holds 400,000 or so distinct CDR3 sequences, around 20% seen once. Sample: PBMCs, taken before the yellow fever booster vaccination. The receptors were gathered from a man aged 18-30 years who received the YFV17D yellow fever vaccine.

In its sample, this clonotype was seen a few times. The chain is built from TRBV12-3 or TRBV12-4 and TRBJ1-5; TRBD1 matches 9 bases. Germline trimming cut 5 bases from V and 6 bases from J; bases unmatched to any gene: 5. The CDR3 has 14 residues. CDR3 DNA sequence: TGTGCCAGCAGTCCGTACAGGGGGCGTCAGCCCCAGCATTTT. This sequence encodes CASSPYRGRQPQHF.

The gene calls are TRBV29-1 and TRBJ1-1; D perhaps matches TRBD1 (6 bases). Per the germline V gene, CDR1 is SQVTM and CDR2 is ANQGSEA. The CDR3 spans 16 residues. V was pared by 0 bases and J by 0 bases, with 14 bases between. CDR3 coding DNA: TGCAGCGTTGAAGAACAACCAGGGGCGATGAACACTGAAGCTTTCTTT. This codes for CSVEEQPGAMNTEAFF. The full variable domain, rest sourced from reference TRBV29-1 and TRBJ1-1, is SAVISQKPSRDICQRGTSLTIQCQVDSQVTMMFWYRQQPGQSLTLIATANQGSEATYESGFVIDKFPISRPNLTFSTLTVSNMSPEDSSIYLCSVEEQPGAMNTEAFFGQGTRLTVV.

This rearrangement joins TRBV25-1 to TRBJ2-6; D is ambiguous. CDR1 MGHDK and CDR2 SYGVNS come from the germline V gene. This CDR3 region has 15 residues. V lost 1 base and J 0 bases, leaving 4 bases between the germline ends. The CDR3 is CASSESVSGANVLTF. The DNA for the CDR3 is TGTGCCAGCAGTGAATCGGTCTCTGGGGCCAACGTCCTGACTTTC.

The CDR3 nucleotides read TGTGCCAGCAACCTAGCGGGGGCCCTCTACGAGCAGTACGTC. It yields the protein CASNLAGALYEQYV. The chain combines TRBV2 with TRBJ2-7; the match to TRBD2 covers 10 bases. CDR3 length: 14 amino acids. Germline CDR1 SNHLY, CDR2 FYNNEI. Trimming removed 7 bases from V and 3 bases from J; junction bases left unmatched: 6.

V usage is TRBV6-9 and J usage is TRBJ1-1; 10 nucleotides line up with TRBD1. Germline V CDR1 and CDR2: MNHGY, SVAAGI. The CDR3 covers 19 residues. V lost 0 bases, J lost 3 bases, and 13 bases stayed unmatched. The CDR3 loop reads CASSYSGQGTGEEHTEAFF. CDR3 in DNA: TGTGCCAGCAGTTATTCGGGACAGGGGACAGGAGAGGAGCACACTGAAGCTTTCTTT.

The genes are TRBV20-1 and TRBJ1-2, with unresolved D. CDR3 length equals 11 residues. From germline, CDR1 is DFQATT and CDR2 SNEGSKA (reference sequence). V was clipped by 1 base and J by 8 bases, with 8 bases between them. The CDR3 region is CSARVLGGYTF. The DNA of the CDR3 is TGCAGTGCTAGAGTACTGGGGGGCTACACCTTC.

This chain links TRBV7-9 with TRBJ2-5; TRBD1 agrees at 7 bases. CDR1 is SEHNR, CDR2 FQNEAQ, per germline (reference sequence). Trimming took 5 bases from V and 4 from J; bases not matched to a gene: 10. CDR3 size: 15 residues. CDR3 region: CASSRGGTLGETQYF. CDR3 in DNA: TGTGCCAGCAGCCGAGGGGGCACCTTAGGAGAGACCCAGTACTTC.

This clonotype was seen more than once but under ten times. This rearrangement joins TRBV7-6 to TRBJ1-1; D is unclear. Germline values: CDR1 SGHVS, CDR2 FNYEAQ. The CDR3 has 13 residues. The V gene lost 4 bases and the J gene lost 5 bases, with 11 bases spanning the gap. The chain's CDR3 is CASSSGDGTEAFF. CDR3 bases: TGTGCCAGCAGCTCGGGAGATGGGACTGAAGCTTTCTTT.

The CDR3 loop is CASSQVVGASNEQFF. CDR3 nucleotides: TGCGCCAGCAGCCAAGTCGTAGGGGCCTCCAATGAGCAGTTCTTC. The chain carries TRBV4-3 and TRBJ2-1; D perhaps matches TRBD1 (5 bases). The CDR3 covers 15 residues. V lost 1 base and J lost 6, with 13 bases in between. The germline gives CDR1 LGHNA, CDR2 YSLEER.

The chain links TRBV2 to TRBJ2-3; no reliable D call. V was shortened by 3 bases and J by 1 base, with 8 bases between the two germline ends. The length of the CDR3 is 14 residues. CDR1 and CDR2 from the germline V gene are SNHLY and FYNNEI. The chain's CDR3 is CASSDQLRTDTQYF. CDR3 nucleotide sequence: TGTGCCAGCAGTGATCAGCTCCGCACAGATACGCAGTATTTT.

In this sample, this clonotype turned up a few times. V gene TRBV7-9 combines with J gene TRBJ2-5; D unresolved. Germline V gene data show CDR1 as SEHNR and CDR2 as FQNEAQ (reference sequence). This CDR3 has 15 amino acids. V was shortened by 1 base and J by 0 bases, with 9 bases between the two germline ends. CDR3 DNA: TGTGCCAGCAGCTTAGTATCACTACACCAAGAGACCCAGTACTTC. This encodes CASSLVSLHQETQYF.

DNA for the CDR3: TGCAGTGCTAGAGGCGGGGCCGAGAACACTGAAGCTTTCTTT. It is translated as CSARGGAENTEAFF. This chain links TRBV20-1 with TRBJ1-1; possibly TRBD1 for D (5 bases). CDR1 is DFQATT, CDR2 SNEGSKA, per germline (reference sequence). The V and J ends lost 1 base and 1 base respectively, with 10 bases between them. The CDR3 contains 14 residues.

The chain combines TRBV10-3 with TRBJ2-1; D is possibly TRBD2 (5 bases). The CDR3 runs to 13 residues. Deletions cut 6 bases from V and 6 bases from J, with 12 bases between. Germline lookup yields CDR1 ENHRY and CDR2 SYGVKD. The CDR3 loop reads CAIRPPGSNEQFF. The CDR3 nucleotides read TGTGCCATCAGACCACCGGGGTCCAATGAGCAGTTCTTC.

This sequence joins TRBV6-5 and TRBJ2-7; 7 nucleotides agree with TRBD2. V was pared by 7 bases and J by 5 bases, with 5 bases of the junction left unmatched. CDR3 length: 12 amino acids. Germline CDR1 and CDR2: MNHEY and SVGAGI. The CDR3 DNA reads TGTGCCAGCACTTCGACTAGCCACGAGCAGTACGTC. This translates into CASTSTSHEQYV.

The chain carries TRBV9 and TRBJ1-3; no clear D gene. This CDR3 is built from 13 residues. The germline V and J ends were trimmed by 4 bases and 4 bases, with 9 bases remaining between them. The germline V gene has CDR1 SGDLS and CDR2 YYNGEE. CDR3 in DNA: TGTGCCAGCAGCATTAATTCCGGAAACACCATATATTTT. It translates to CASSINSGNTIYF.

This sequence joins TRBV11-2 and TRBJ2-5, with D hard to call. Germline CDR1 is SGHAT and CDR2 is FQNNGV. The CDR3 has 15 amino acids. V lost 1 base and J lost 5, with 14 bases in between. In nucleotides, the CDR3 is TGTGCCAGCAGCTTAGCTCGTCGGCTGGCCGAGACCCAGTACTTC. As protein: CASSLARRLAETQYF.

In its sample, this clonotype was seen a few times. The chain is built from TRBV6-6 and TRBJ1-5; a weak D match, TRBD1 (5 bases). This CDR3 has 17 residues. The germline CDR1 and CDR2 sequences are MNHNY and SVGAGI (reference sequence). The germline V and J ends were trimmed by 7 bases and 4 bases, with 23 bases remaining between them. The CDR3 DNA is TGTGCCAGCACCATCCTTCCGGGGCAGGGCGCAAATCAGCCCCAGCATTTT. This gives the protein CASTILPGQGANQPQHF.

V gene TRBV7-3 combines with J gene TRBJ2-1; no clear D. Looked up from germline, CDR1 is SGHTA and CDR2 is FQGTGA. The CDR3 is 13 amino acids. Trimming stripped 2 bases from V and 9 bases from J, with 11 bases between. The CDR3 loop reads CASSLWQSGEQFF. The DNA for the CDR3 is TGTGCCAGCAGCTTATGGCAGTCAGGTGAGCAGTTCTTC.

This clonotype was found a few times. This chain uses TRBV12-3 or TRBV12-4 with TRBJ2-1, with D uncertain. The CDR3 runs 10 residues. V was cut by 7 bases and J by 4 bases, with 2 bases left in between. CDR3 protein: CASKYNEQFF. For the CDR3, the DNA is TGTGCCAGCAAATACAATGAGCAGTTCTTC.

This clonotype occurred a few times. V is TRBV7-2 and J is TRBJ2-4; 8 bases map to TRBD2. The germline V gene encodes CDR1 SGHTA and CDR2 FQGNSA. CDR3 length: 13 amino acids. The J segment lost 7 bases and the V segment lost 5 bases, leaving 4 bases of the junction unmatched. CDR3 amino acids: CASSTTGGNIQYF. The CDR3, as DNA: TGTGCCAGCAGCACTACGGGGGGGAACATTCAGTACTTC.

This clonotype was seen many times. Written as DNA, the CDR3 is TGTGCCAGCAGCTTCGGTTATTACACAGATACGCAGTATTTT. This codes for CASSFGYYTDTQYF. The rearrangement joins TRBV7-2 to TRBJ2-3; no clear D. Germline loops: CDR1 SGHTA, CDR2 FQGNSA. The length of the CDR3 is 14 residues. V was clipped by 3 bases and J by 2 bases, with 9 bases between them.

The chain employs TRBV4-2 and TRBJ2-1, with D perhaps given as TRBD1 or TRBD2 (6 bases each). This CDR3 spans 16 amino acids. V was shortened by 1 base and J by 10 bases, with 20 bases between the two germline ends. CDR1 and CDR2 from the germline V gene are LGHNA and YNFKEQ. The CDR3 protein is CASSQGTGAGLEEQFF. In nucleotides, the CDR3 is TGTGCCAGCAGCCAAGGAACGGGGGCCGGGCTTGAGGAGCAGTTCTTC.

This clonotype turned up a few times. The V call is TRBV9, the J call TRBJ2-3, with 11 bases matching TRBD2. Trimming at V came to 2 bases and at J to 2 bases, leaving 4 bases not matched to a gene. Per the germline V gene, CDR1 is SGDLS and CDR2 is YYNGEE. CDR3 length equals 16 residues. The CDR3 sequence: CASSVTSGGSTDTQYF. The CDR3 DNA reads as TGTGCCAGCAGCGTTACTAGCGGGGGATCCACAGATACGCAGTATTTT. The full variable domain, completed using reference TRBV9 and TRBJ2-3, is DSGVTQTPKHLITATGQRVTLRCSPRSGDLSVYWYQQSLDQGLQFLIQYYNGEERAKGNILERFSAQQFPDLHSELNLSSLELGDSALYFCASSVTSGGSTDTQYFGPGTRLTVL.

The chain links TRBV20-1 to TRBJ1-2; the match to TRBD1 covers 7 bases. Germline V CDR1 and CDR2: DFQATT, SNEGSKA (reference sequence). This CDR3 contains 13 residues. Losses at the gene ends were 5 bases for V and 5 bases for J; bases not matched to a gene: 8. CDR3 bases: TGCAGTGCTCCTGAAACAGGGGATTATGGCTACACCTTC. Translated, it gives CSAPETGDYGYTF.

This CDR3 reads CASSVGAGRTDTQYF. In DNA form, the CDR3 reads TGTGCCAGCAGCGTAGGTGCGGGGAGGACAGATACGCAGTATTTT. The rearrangement joins TRBV9 to TRBJ2-3, with D possibly TRBD2 on 6 matching bases. The ends were cut back, 0 bases at V and 3 bases at J, with 11 bases in the middle. Germline CDR1 SGDLS, CDR2 YYNGEE. CDR3 length: 15 residues.

The CDR3 spells CASSLVLWAASQTGELFF. Written as DNA, the CDR3 is TGTGCCAGCAGCTTAGTTCTCTGGGCCGCATCCCAAACCGGGGAGCTGTTTTTT. The rearrangement links TRBV7-2 to TRBJ2-2; D remains ambiguous. There are 18 residues in the CDR3. Trimming pared 1 base from V and 5 bases from J, leaving 20 bases between. The germline CDR1 and CDR2 sequences are SGHTA and FQGNSA. The full variable domain, with the rest looked up from reference TRBV7-2 and TRBJ2-2, is GAGVSQSPSNKVTEKGKDVELRCDPISGHTALYWYRQSLGQGLEFLIYFQGNSAPDKSGLPSDRFSAERTGGSVSTLTIQRTQQEDSAVYLCASSLVLWAASQTGELFFGEGSRLTVL.

This clonotype was observed a handful of times. The V gene is TRBV4-1, the J gene TRBJ2-3, with TRBD1 matching 7 bases. Looked up from germline, CDR1 is MGHRA and CDR2 is YSYEKL. The CDR3 contains 17 residues. Trimming cost V 3 bases and J 3 bases; bases outside gene matches: 12. CDR3 sequence reads: CASSQHRGSSQTDTQYF. The CDR3 DNA sequence: TGCGCCAGCAGCCAGCACAGGGGATCCTCTCAAACAGATACGCAGTATTTT.